A single sample is the source of the 14 T cell receptor beta chains below, sequenced in a study of blood T cell repertoires in COVID-19. The assay was immunoSEQ multiplex PCR, and TCRdb's table has in-frame clones only and misses some. The sample lists approximately 130,000 clones, more than 70% occurring once. Sequencing was done on a sample of peripheral blood. These receptors originate from a human donor in a cohort sampled during active COVID-19.

This chain uses TRBV30 with TRBJ1-2; D unclear. Germline CDR1 GTSNPN, CDR2 SVGIG (reference sequence). V gave up 5 bases and J gave up 3 bases, with 10 bases separating them. This CDR3 spans 12 amino acids. Here the CDR3 reads CAWSDGDYGYTF. DNA of the CDR3: TGTGCCTGGTCCGACGGAGACTATGGCTACACCTTC.

V and J are TRBV5-1 and TRBJ2-7; 7 nucleotides align to TRBD1. The V gene end was trimmed by 7 bases and the J gene end by 3 bases; junction bases not matched to a gene: 7. The CDR3 is made up of 13 amino acids. CDR1 SGHRS and CDR2 YFSETQ come from the germline V gene. CDR3 DNA sequence: TGCGCCAGCTCCCGGGACAGAAACTACGAGCAGTACTTC. It translates to CASSRDRNYEQYF.

The CDR3 reads CASTLSGSKPQHF. As DNA, the CDR3 is TGTGCCAGCACTCTATCAGGGTCTAAGCCCCAGCATTTT. The chain recombines TRBV18 with TRBJ1-5; D is possibly TRBD1 (5 bases). Germline V gene lookup returns CDR1 KGHSH and CDR2 LQKENI. The CDR3 is 13 residues long. The V end lost 8 bases, the J end lost 8 bases, and 16 bases lay between the germline ends.

This chain links TRBV4-1 with TRBJ1-2; 7 nucleotides agree with TRBD1. This CDR3 spans 13 amino acids. From germline, CDR1 is MGHRA and CDR2 YSYEKL. The trim removed 8 bases at V and 4 bases at J, leaving 7 bases unmatched. The CDR3 region has the DNA TGCGCCAGCGGCTCAGGGGGAGCCTATGGCTACACCTTC. Its protein is CASGSGGAYGYTF.

The table lists this clone with a count of one. The gene calls are TRBV11-3 and TRBJ2-7, with 10 bases aligning to TRBD1. The CDR3 totals 14 residues. The V and J ends lost 6 bases and 2 bases, in that order; junction bases with no gene match: 4. The germline CDR1 and CDR2 sequences are SGHNT and YENEEA. CDR3 region: CASSGDRGAYEQYF. The CDR3 region has the DNA TGTGCCAGCAGTGGGGACAGGGGTGCCTACGAGCAGTACTTC.

The chain combines TRBV13 with TRBJ1-1, with 7 nucleotides matching TRBD1. V gave up 5 bases and J gave up 1 base; unmatched junction bases: 7. This CDR3 has 15 amino acids. Germline loops: CDR1 PRHDT, CDR2 FYEKMQ (reference sequence). CDR3 sequence reads: CASSQGTVQNTEAFF. The CDR3 region has the DNA TGTGCCAGCAGCCAAGGGACAGTGCAGAACACTGAAGCTTTCTTT. Variable domain in full (rest from reference TRBV13 and TRBJ1-1): AAGVIQSPRHLIKEKRETATLKCYPIPRHDTVYWYQQGPGQDPQFLISFYEKMQSDKGSIPDRFSAQQFSDYHSELNMSSLELGDSALYFCASSQGTVQNTEAFFGQGTRLTVV.

CDR3 DNA sequence: TGTGCTAGTGGACCGGACAGGGCTTTCTCCCTGAACACTGAAGCTTTCTTT. Its translation: CASGPDRAFSLNTEAFF. V and J are TRBV12-5 and TRBJ1-1, with 8 bases lining up with TRBD1. The CDR3 sequence is 17 residues long. V was pared by 6 bases and J by 0 bases, with 12 bases of the junction left unmatched. The germline CDR1 and CDR2 sequences are LGHNT and FRNRAP.

The rearrangement uses TRBV19 and TRBJ2-7, with TRBD2 as a possible D gene (6 bases). V gave up 5 bases and J gave up 2 bases, with 13 bases separating them. CDR3 size: 14 residues. CDR1 and CDR2 from the germline V gene are LNHDA and SQIVND (reference sequence). CDR3 DNA sequence: TGTGCCAGTAGTGCCGGACTATCCACCTACGAGCAGTACTTC. Translated: CASSAGLSTYEQYF.

The rearrangement uses TRBV5-4 and TRBJ1-1, with a possible D match to TRBD1 (5 bases). The ends were cut back, 2 bases at V and 1 base at J, with 6 bases in the middle. The CDR3 has 13 residues. Germline assignment: CDR1 SGHNT and CDR2 YYREEE (reference sequence). CDR3 residues: CASSFGQNTEAFF. CDR3 coding DNA: TGTGCCAGCAGCTTTGGACAGAACACTGAAGCTTTCTTT.

Only a few counts were recorded for this clone. The V call is TRBV28, the J call TRBJ2-7; the match to TRBD2 covers 7 bases. The CDR3 contains 16 residues. After removal of 2 bases from V and 2 bases from J, the junction contained 9 bases not matched to a gene. The germline gives CDR1 MDHEN, CDR2 SYDVKM. CDR3 in amino acids: CASSLTGRGTPYEQYF. The CDR3 region has the DNA TGTGCCAGCAGTTTAACCGGGCGGGGGACCCCCTACGAGCAGTACTTC.

CDR3 coding DNA: TGTGCCAGCAGCCACCCGTTGGGTAGGGAGCTTAATGAAAAACTGTTTTTT. Protein: CASSHPLGRELNEKLFF. The chain is built from TRBV28 and TRBJ1-4; no clear D gene. V lost 6 bases and J lost 4, with 21 bases in between. Germline V gives CDR1 MDHEN, CDR2 SYDVKM. The CDR3 extends over 17 amino acids.

The chain joins TRBV19 to TRBJ2-4, with D maybe TRBD2 (6 bases). This CDR3 has 14 residues. The germline V and J ends were trimmed by 3 bases and 7 bases, with 13 bases remaining between them. CDR1 is LNHDA and CDR2 is SQIVND in the germline V gene (reference sequence). The CDR3 spells CASSISRGKNIQYF. The CDR3 DNA reads as TGTGCCAGTAGTATCAGTCGGGGGAAGAACATTCAGTACTTC. The complete variable domain, with remaining parts taken from reference TRBV19 and TRBJ2-4, reads DGGITQSPKYLFRKEGQNVTLSCEQNLNHDAMYWYRQDPGQGLRLIYYSQIVNDFQKGDIAEGYSVSREKKESFPLTVTSAQKNPTAFYLCASSISRGKNIQYFGAGTRLSVL.

The V call is TRBV2, the J call TRBJ2-6; 8 bases align to TRBD1. This CDR3 spans 17 amino acids. Per the germline V gene, CDR1 is SNHLY and CDR2 is FYNNEI. The junction had 7 bases not matched to a gene; V was cut back by 6 bases and J by 0 bases. CDR3 loop: CASRTDRALSGANVLTF. The CDR3 nucleotides are TGTGCCAGCAGAACGGACAGGGCACTCTCTGGGGCCAACGTCCTGACTTTC.

The chain joins TRBV4-1 to TRBJ1-1; the match to TRBD1 covers 10 bases. The germline CDR1 and CDR2 sequences are MGHRA and YSYEKL. The trim removed 4 bases at V and 5 bases at J, leaving 7 bases unmatched. The CDR3 is 15 residues long. The chain's CDR3 is CASSPRQGAETEAFF. CDR3 bases: TGCGCCAGCAGCCCACGACAGGGGGCGGAAACTGAAGCTTTCTTT.